The entry below gives a single T cell receptor beta chain sequence along with its context. Antigen: not known. PCR was performed using 60 Vbeta and 13 Jbeta primers. Clones were read by immunoSEQ multiplex PCR, and TCRdb kept only the in-frame ones, dropping some. The sample has about 210,000 clones; 75% to 80% are singletons. These data originate in a study of cytomegalovirus exposure and HLA in healthy donors. Findings and caveats of the study: Accurate prediction of most subjects' HLA-A and HLA-B alleles from TCR beta sequences was reported.

The clonotype originates from a male donor in good health and CMV-seronegative. Sample: PBMCs.

CDR3 region: CASSRLPEQYF. Written as DNA, the CDR3 is TGTGCCAGCAGCCGGTTACCCGAGCAGTACTTC. The chain uses TRBV7-9 and TRBJ2-7; D is undetermined. V was cut by 5 bases and J by 6 bases, with 8 bases left in between. Germline-derived CDR1 and CDR2 are SEHNR and FQNEAQ (reference sequence). The CDR3 covers 11 residues. The entire variable domain, with the rest obtained from reference TRBV7-9 and TRBJ2-7, is as follows: DTGVSQNPRHKITKRGQNVTFRCDPISEHNRLYWYRQTLGQGPEFLTYFQNEAQLEKSRLLSDRFSAERPKGSFSTLEIQRTEQGDSAMYLCASSRLPEQYFGPGTRLTVT.